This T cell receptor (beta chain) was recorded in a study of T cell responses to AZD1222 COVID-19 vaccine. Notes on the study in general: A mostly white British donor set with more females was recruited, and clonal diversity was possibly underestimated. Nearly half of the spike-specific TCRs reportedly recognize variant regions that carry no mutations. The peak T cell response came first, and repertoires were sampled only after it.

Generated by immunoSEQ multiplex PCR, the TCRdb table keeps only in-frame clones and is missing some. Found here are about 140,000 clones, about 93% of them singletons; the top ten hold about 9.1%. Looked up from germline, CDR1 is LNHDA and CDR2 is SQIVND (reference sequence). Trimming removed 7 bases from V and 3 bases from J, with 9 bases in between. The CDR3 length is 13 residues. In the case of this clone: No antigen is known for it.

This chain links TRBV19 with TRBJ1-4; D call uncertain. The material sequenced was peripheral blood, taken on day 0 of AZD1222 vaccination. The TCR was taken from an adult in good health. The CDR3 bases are TGTGCCAGTAATCGGGTGGCTAATGAAAAACTGTTTTTT. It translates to CASNRVANEKLFF.